The 29 T cell receptor beta chains in this list originate from one sample, sequenced in a study of regulatory T cells in long-lasting Graves disease. Combining iRepertoire HTBI primers with Arm-PCR of CDR3 regions, the authors built TCR beta libraries. TCRdb analysed the multiplex PCR reads with MiXCR anew, one entry per CDR3 protein. In the table there are around 500,000 distinct CDR3 sequences, roughly 15% of which are singletons. The time point denotes: newly diagnosed GD, antithyroid drugs for less than 3 months. PBMC-derived RNA was used for the TCR library. These data also featured in a second study, about T cells in Graves' hyperthyroidism and ophthalmopathy.

The sequencing used peripheral blood mononuclear cells (PBMCs), collected at new diagnosis, from a patient treated with antithyroid drugs. These receptors originate from a woman aged 40 to 65 with Graves disease.

This clonotype came up a few times. The J gene is TRBJ1-4, the V gene TRBV5-6; D is unresolved. The CDR3 totals 13 residues. Germline V gives CDR1 SGHDT, CDR2 YYEEEE. V lost 3 bases and J 5 bases, leaving 8 bases between the germline ends. This CDR3 reads CASSSDQNEKLFF. CDR3 bases: TGTGCCAGCAGCTCGGACCAAAATGAAAAACTGTTTTTT.

The table lists this clonotype with many counts. V is TRBV13 and J is TRBJ1-1, with TRBD1 matching 11 bases. After removal of 6 bases from V and 5 bases from J, the junction contained 5 bases not matched to a gene. Germline V CDR1 and CDR2: PRHDT, FYEKMQ (reference sequence). The CDR3 contains 14 residues. In DNA form, the CDR3 reads TGTGCCAGCAGTAAGGGACAGGGGGGGACTGAAGCTTTCTTT. Its translation is CASSKGQGGTEAFF. The full variable domain, with the rest looked up from reference TRBV13 and TRBJ1-1, is AAGVIQSPRHLIKEKRETATLKCYPIPRHDTVYWYQQGPGQDPQFLISFYEKMQSDKGSIPDRFSAQQFSDYHSELNMSSLELGDSALYFCASSKGQGGTEAFFGQGTRLTVV.

Ten or more counts support this clonotype. The V and J genes are TRBV30 and TRBJ1-1; D is ambiguous. This CDR3 comprises 13 residues. Germline V gene data show CDR1 as GTSNPN and CDR2 as SVGIG (reference sequence). The V end was cut by 0 bases, the J end by 1 base, with 6 bases between. This CDR3 is CAWSVRENTEAFF. The CDR3 DNA reads TGTGCCTGGAGTGTAAGAGAGAACACTGAAGCTTTCTTT.

This chain joins TRBV5-5 and TRBJ1-3; D not resolved. Germline CDR1 and CDR2: SGHKS and YYEKEE (reference sequence). With 1 base removed from V and 4 bases from J, the gap between germline ends came to 9 bases. CDR3 length equals 14 residues. CDR3 protein: CASSLTDAGNTIYF. The CDR3 DNA is TGTGCCAGCAGCTTGACAGACGCGGGAAACACCATATATTTT.

This clonotype was counted at least ten times. The genes are TRBV18 and TRBJ1-2; D uncertain. V lost 3 bases, J lost 2 bases, and 16 bases lay in between. Germline CDR1 KGHSH, CDR2 LQKENI. The CDR3 covers 16 residues. The CDR3 nucleotides read TGTGCCAGCTCACCCCAGGCTACAGTTCCGAACTATGGCTACACCTTC. Residues: CASSPQATVPNYGYTF.

This clonotype has just a few counts. V and J are TRBV20-1 and TRBJ1-2; D not certain. The CDR3 covers 15 residues. The germline V gene encodes CDR1 DFQATT and CDR2 SNEGSKA (reference sequence). The germline V and J ends were trimmed by 1 base and 5 bases, with 17 bases remaining between them. This CDR3 reads CSARVKAPQLYGYTF. CDR3 sequence (DNA): TGCAGTGCTAGAGTTAAGGCACCGCAGCTTTATGGCTACACCTTC.

This clonotype appeared many times. The rearrangement uses TRBV15 and TRBJ2-3; TRBD1 matches 9 bases. Trimming took 0 bases from V and 0 from J; bases not matched to a gene: 4. The germline CDR1 and CDR2 sequences are LNHNV and YYDKDF (reference sequence). CDR3 size: 17 residues. CDR3: CATSRDGGQGSTDTQYF. CDR3 in DNA: TGTGCCACCAGCAGAGATGGGGGACAGGGAAGCACAGATACGCAGTATTTT.

The chain is built from TRBV15 and TRBJ1-4; tentatively, D is TRBD1 (6 bases). Germline loops: CDR1 LNHNV, CDR2 YYDKDF (reference sequence). The CDR3 runs to 14 residues. Trimming cost V 0 bases and J 8 bases, with 10 bases left between them. The CDR3 DNA is TGTGCCACCAGCAGAGACAGGGGCTTGGAAAAACTGTTTTTT. Protein: CATSRDRGLEKLFF.

The chain recombines TRBV20-1 with TRBJ2-5; D perhaps matches TRBD2 (5 bases). The V end was cut by 0 bases, the J end by 5 bases, with 7 bases between. CDR3 length: 12 residues. Germline lookup yields CDR1 DFQATT and CDR2 SNEGSKA (reference sequence). The CDR3 DNA reads as TGCAGTGCTAGAGACTCGGGGGAGACCCAGTACTTC. This codes for CSARDSGETQYF.

J is TRBJ1-2 and V is TRBV20-1, with unresolved D. The CDR3 loop spans 11 amino acids. Trimming took off 7 bases at V and 4 bases at J, with 10 bases between the two ends. Germline loops: CDR1 DFQATT, CDR2 SNEGSKA (reference sequence). The CDR3 nucleotides are TGCAGTGGTACGGCCTCCTATGGCTACACCTTC. Translation: CSGTASYGYTF.

The chain recombines TRBV25-1 with TRBJ2-1; a weak D match, TRBD2 (7 bases). V was trimmed by 7 bases and J by 4 bases, leaving 17 bases between them. Germline values: CDR1 MGHDK, CDR2 SYGVNS. The CDR3 has 15 amino acids. The CDR3 here is CASNALGGLYNEQFF. The CDR3 region has the DNA TGTGCCAGCAATGCTCTAGGGGGACTATACAATGAGCAGTTCTTC.

This clonotype was counted many times. The rearrangement uses TRBV28 and TRBJ1-2; 8 bases map to TRBD1. CDR3 length: 14 amino acids. Germline trimming cut 5 bases from V and 8 bases from J; bases unmatched to any gene: 10. Germline V gene data show CDR1 as MDHEN and CDR2 as SYDVKM. CDR3 bases: TGTGCCAGCAGTCCCCTGACAGGGGTGGGGGGCTACACCTTC. Protein sequence: CASSPLTGVGGYTF.

The chain employs TRBV18 and TRBJ2-2, with a possible D match to TRBD1 (5 bases). Germline V gene sequence: CDR1 KGHSH, CDR2 LQKENI. CDR3 length equals 16 residues. Trimming cost V 2 bases and J 2 bases, with 12 bases left between them. CDR3: CASSPMAGINTGELFF. CDR3 DNA: TGTGCCAGCTCACCAATGGCAGGGATTAACACCGGGGAGCTGTTTTTT.

This clonotype was seen a handful of times. V gene TRBV10-3 combines with J gene TRBJ2-2, with 12 bases aligning to TRBD2. Germline-derived CDR1 and CDR2 are ENHRY and SYGVKD. This CDR3 region has 14 residues. After removal of 11 bases from V and 4 bases from J, the junction contained 5 bases not matched to a gene. CDR3 sequence: CAAQLAGGTGELFF. CDR3 sequence (DNA): TGTGCCGCTCAACTAGCGGGGGGCACCGGGGAGCTGTTTTTT.

At least ten counts were recorded for this clonotype. V and J are TRBV19 and TRBJ1-2; D remains ambiguous. CDR1 and CDR2 (germline): LNHDA, SQIVND (reference sequence). This CDR3 region has 13 residues. V was clipped by 7 bases and J by 8 bases, with 17 bases between them. DNA for the CDR3: TGTGCCAGTAACTGGGGTCGAGACATGGGCTACACCTTC. Its protein is CASNWGRDMGYTF.

This clonotype showed up many times. DNA for the CDR3: TGCGCCAGCAGCTTGGCCGTCAGGGAGGGTGGCTACACCTTC. As protein: CASSLAVREGGYTF. The chain uses TRBV5-1 and TRBJ1-2; TRBD1 might be the D (5 bases). V was cut by 0 bases and J by 7 bases, with 13 bases left in between. CDR3 length: 14 residues. The germline CDR1 and CDR2 sequences are SGHRS and YFSETQ.

This clonotype was counted many times. The chain couples TRBV11-3 to TRBJ2-3, with D maybe TRBD1 (6 bases). Looked up from germline, CDR1 is SGHNT and CDR2 is YENEEA. V lost 8 bases, J lost 4 bases, and 16 bases lay in between. This CDR3 region has 14 residues. Here the CDR3 DNA reads TGTGCCAGCTCCCTCACAACAGGGCCAGATACGCAGTATTTT. Translation: CASSLTTGPDTQYF.

A note on this clonotype: A single base separates this from a much larger clone, so it may be a read error. CDR3 sequence: CASSDGTHSGNTVYF. The CDR3 DNA follows: TGTGCCAGCAGTGACGGGACGCACTCTGGAAACACCGTATATTTT. The chain carries TRBV2 and TRBJ1-3; D perhaps matches TRBD1 (5 bases). CDR3 length equals 15 residues. CDR1 is SNHLY and CDR2 is FYNNEI in the germline V gene.

The chain couples TRBV3-1 to TRBJ2-5; 11 bases align to TRBD2. The V gene's germline CDR1 is LGHDT and CDR2 YNNKEL (reference sequence). The junction had 7 bases not matched to a gene; V was cut back by 0 bases and J by 4 bases. The CDR3 length is 17 residues. The CDR3 protein is CASSQEGTSGGPETQYF. DNA of the CDR3: TGTGCCAGCAGCCAAGAGGGAACTAGCGGGGGACCAGAGACCCAGTACTTC.

The CDR3 nucleotides are TGTGCCAGCAGCGGGGGGCTTGTTTACGAGCAGTACTTC. It specifies CASSGGLVYEQYF. The chain carries TRBV6-1 and TRBJ2-7; tentatively, D is TRBD2 (7 bases). Trimming shortened V by 6 bases and J by 4 bases, and 13 bases separated the two germline ends. CDR1 and CDR2 (germline): MNHNS, SASEGT. The CDR3 is 13 amino acids.

This clonotype was seen many times. The genes are TRBV2 and TRBJ1-5; D unclear. This CDR3 region has 12 residues. Between the trimmed V and J ends, which lost 8 bases and 3 bases, there was a span of 8 bases. Germline CDR1 is SNHLY and CDR2 is FYNNEI. This CDR3 is CASARNNQPQHF. Here the CDR3 DNA reads TGTGCCAGCGCCAGGAACAATCAGCCCCAGCATTTT.

This clonotype was seen more than once but under ten times. The genes are TRBV6-2 or TRBV6-3 and TRBJ2-7; 9 bases match TRBD2. From germline, CDR1 is MNHEY and CDR2 SVGEGT. The trim removed 5 bases at V and 3 bases at J, leaving 8 bases unmatched. This CDR3 has 15 residues. CDR3 sequence (DNA): TGTGCCAGCAGTCCTTTACTAGCGGGTCGCTACGAGCAGTACTTC. This codes for CASSPLLAGRYEQYF.

Many counts were recorded for this clonotype. The J gene is TRBJ2-1, the V gene TRBV11-3, with TRBD1 matching over 7 bases. Germline V gene lookup returns CDR1 SGHNT and CDR2 YENEEA. The CDR3 runs 16 residues. With V trimmed by 5 bases and J by 0 bases, 7 bases remained unmatched. The DNA of the CDR3 is TGTGCCAGCAGCGGGGACAGCCGAAGCTCCTACAATGAGCAGTTCTTC. The encoded protein is CASSGDSRSSYNEQFF.

This clonotype occurred many times. The rearrangement joins TRBV5-1 to TRBJ2-7; D remains unclear. The V end lost 5 bases, the J end lost 0 bases, and 9 bases lay between the germline ends. Germline-derived CDR1 and CDR2 are SGHRS and YFSETQ. The CDR3 is made up of 13 amino acids. DNA of the CDR3: TGCGCCAGCAGACCCAAGGCCTCCTACGAGCAGTACTTC. It is translated as CASRPKASYEQYF.

The chain combines TRBV11-2 with TRBJ2-1; 9 nucleotides agree with TRBD2. The CDR3 has 15 residues. Germline loops: CDR1 SGHAT, CDR2 FQNNGV. V lost 8 bases, J lost 8 bases, and 13 bases stayed unmatched. CDR3 in amino acids: CASGLGRGGVYEQFF. CDR3 DNA: TGTGCCAGCGGACTTGGGCGGGGGGGCGTCTATGAGCAGTTCTTC.

V usage is TRBV4-1 and J usage is TRBJ1-1; 8 positions match TRBD1. J lost 4 bases, V lost 4 bases, and 17 bases had no gene match. The CDR3 sequence is 18 residues long. From germline, CDR1 is MGHRA and CDR2 YSYEKL. The CDR3 here is CASSPIDRGLPGGTEAFF. In DNA, the CDR3 is TGCGCCAGCAGCCCCATAGACAGGGGTCTCCCTGGGGGCACTGAAGCTTTCTTT.

J is TRBJ2-4 and V is TRBV7-9; D not certain. V was clipped by 5 bases and J by 0 bases, with 14 bases between them. The CDR3 runs to 16 residues. The germline CDR1 and CDR2 sequences are SEHNR and FQNEAQ (reference sequence). CDR3 sequence: CASSPAVELAKNIQYF. In DNA form, the CDR3 reads TGTGCCAGCAGCCCTGCCGTGGAACTAGCCAAAAACATTCAGTACTTC.

Ten or more counts support this clonotype. V usage is TRBV2 and J usage is TRBJ1-1, with D perhaps matching TRBD1 (6 bases). The CDR3 spans 13 residues. Trimming pared 6 bases from V and 0 bases from J, leaving 8 bases between. Germline-derived CDR1 and CDR2 are SNHLY and FYNNEI. In DNA form, the CDR3 reads TGTGCCAGCAGGGACAGTGTGAACACTGAAGCTTTCTTT. Translation: CASRDSVNTEAFF.

This clonotype was recorded at least ten times. The chain carries TRBV18 and TRBJ2-7, with 9 nucleotides matching TRBD1. Germline assignment: CDR1 KGHSH and CDR2 LQKENI. The CDR3 is 14 amino acids. The junction had 8 bases not matched to a gene; V was cut back by 6 bases and J by 5 bases. CDR3 DNA sequence: TGTGCCAGCTCGTCCGACAGGGGGTTTGACGAGCAGTACTTC. Translated, it gives CASSSDRGFDEQYF.